This passage covers 10 T cell receptor beta chains from one sample sequenced in a study of shared clonotypes between healthy human individuals. CD8 cells classed as naive were CD45RO-negative and positively selected for CCR7, excluding terminally differentiated effector memory CD45RA+ cells. TCRdb keeps only in-frame clones here, not all; method: immunoSEQ multiplex PCR. The sample carries millions of clones, 93% recorded once. Sequenced: naive CD8+ T cells from PBMCs. Receptor source: a man aged 18 to 30 in good health. Some clones in this sample may be carry-over from other donors' samples.

The chain employs TRBV13 and TRBJ2-5; TRBD1 aligns across 8 bases. Germline V CDR1 and CDR2: PRHDT, FYEKMQ (reference sequence). With V trimmed by 4 bases and J by 5 bases, 3 bases remained unmatched. The CDR3 is 13 residues long. The CDR3 nucleotides read TGTGCCAGCAGCTCAGGGGGCCGGGAGACCCAGTACTTC. As protein: CASSSGGRETQYF.

The table lists this clone with a count of one. The CDR3 loop reads CASSSRPPSTYRTDTQYF. In DNA, the CDR3 is TGTGCCAGCAGCTCCCGGCCTCCATCGACTTACCGCACAGATACGCAGTATTTT. The chain employs TRBV7-2 and TRBJ2-3; the D is unclear. CDR3 length: 18 residues. Trimming left V 4 bases short and J 1 base short, with 21 bases between. Germline CDR1 SGHTA, CDR2 FQGNSA.

V usage is TRBV4-1 and J usage is TRBJ2-3, with D perhaps TRBD1 or TRBD2 (6 bases each). V lost 6 bases to trimming and J lost 4 bases, with 20 bases between them. Looked up from germline, CDR1 is MGHRA and CDR2 is YSYEKL. The CDR3 length is 16 residues. The CDR3 is CASREGGRRAPDTQYF. In nucleotides, the CDR3 is TGCGCCAGCAGAGAAGGGGGGAGGAGGGCCCCAGATACGCAGTATTTT.

The chain is built from TRBV7-8 and TRBJ2-7, with 8 bases lining up with TRBD2. The CDR3 covers 15 residues. V lost 5 bases to trimming and J lost 1 base; unmatched junction nucleotides: 7. In germline, CDR1 is SGHVS, CDR2 FQNEAQ. The CDR3: CASSAAGDGSYEQYF. CDR3 in DNA: TGTGCCAGCAGCGCAGCGGGAGACGGGTCCTACGAGCAGTACTTC.

The CDR3, as DNA: TGCGCCAGCAGCCAAGGGGTGGCGGGTGGCTATGGCTACACCTTC. This gives the protein CASSQGVAGGYGYTF. The chain uses TRBV4-1 and TRBJ1-2; unclear D gene. CDR1 is MGHRA, CDR2 YSYEKL, per germline. The CDR3 spans 15 residues. V was pared by 1 base and J by 4 bases, with 13 bases between.

The chain combines TRBV4-1 with TRBJ1-2; D is perhaps TRBD1 (6 bases). V was shortened by 1 base and J by 7 bases, with 19 bases between the two germline ends. Per germline, CDR1 MGHRA and CDR2 YSYEKL. The CDR3 runs to 16 residues. CDR3 sequence (DNA): TGCGCCAGCAGCCAAGTCCCCGGACATGGGGGCCCTGGCTACACCTTC. It encodes CASSQVPGHGGPGYTF.

The rearrangement uses TRBV4-1 and TRBJ1-1; D gene ambiguous. Germline-derived CDR1 and CDR2 are MGHRA and YSYEKL. The CDR3 consists of 14 residues. V lost 4 bases and J lost 6, with 15 bases in between. Written as DNA, the CDR3 is TGCGCCAGCAGCCTCCGAGGGTCTAGACCTGAAGCTTTCTTT. It codes for CASSLRGSRPEAFF.

The gene calls are TRBV19 and TRBJ1-4; D unresolved. This CDR3 has 14 residues. Trimming shortened V by 7 bases and J by 7 bases, and 16 bases separated the two germline ends. Germline loops: CDR1 LNHDA, CDR2 SQIVND (reference sequence). CDR3 DNA: TGTGCCAGTAACCCCCCGGGAAACGGTGAAAAACTGTTTTTT. Encoded protein: CASNPPGNGEKLFF.

The V gene is TRBV5-6, the J gene TRBJ2-1; tentative D call: TRBD1 (6 bases). V lost 4 bases to trimming and J lost 7 bases, with 15 bases between them. There are 14 residues in the CDR3. Looked up from germline, CDR1 is SGHDT and CDR2 is YYEEEE. CDR3 nucleotide sequence: TGTGCCAGCAGCGACAGGAATGGGGGAAATGAGCAGTTCTTC. This translates into CASSDRNGGNEQFF.

V gene TRBV27 combines with J gene TRBJ2-3; D unclear. The CDR3 contains 14 residues. Germline-derived CDR1 and CDR2 are MNHEY and SMNVEV (reference sequence). V was pared by 8 bases and J by 0 bases, with 12 bases between. The CDR3, as DNA: TGTGCCAGCGGGCAGACGGAGAGCACAGATACGCAGTATTTT. Its translation is CASGQTESTDTQYF.